Listed below are T cell receptor beta chains from one sample, sequenced in a study of response to subunit inactivated influenza vaccine. Using its own MiXCR run on the RT-PCR reads, TCRdb lists one record per CDR3 protein. Among approximately 700,000 distinct CDR3 sequences, less than 20% were seen once, and the ten largest hold under 14%. Here the sequenced sample was PBMCs from blood, taken approximately 12 days after vaccination. The receptors were sampled from a man aged 50-59 years who received an inactivated influenza vaccine. Each CDR3 is given with its conserved first and last residue. Fields, in order: J gene, D gene, clone size, V gene, CDR3 DNA, CDR3 protein. A D gene is named only where the DNA matches it firmly. Size tells how often a clone was seen (once, few, many) or the class of an expanded clone, and some rows leave it out.

J: TRBJ1-3; D: .; size: few; V: TRBV7-8; DNA: TGTGCCAGCAGCGCGGGGACCACCTCTGGAAACACCATATATTTT; CDR3: CASSAGTTSGNTIYF
J: TRBJ2-3; D: .; size: many; V: TRBV20-1; DNA: TGCAGTGCGGGGGCTCCCCCAGATACGCAGTATTTT; CDR3: CSAGAPPDTQYF
J: TRBJ2-5; D: TRBD2; size: few; V: TRBV7-2; DNA: TGTGCCAGCCTAGCGGCGGGAGAGACCCAGTACTTC; CDR3: CASLAAGETQYF
J: TRBJ2-1; D: TRBD2; size: .; V: TRBV7-3; DNA: TGTGCCAGCAGCCCCCACCGGACTAGCGCCAACAATGAGCAGTTCTTC; CDR3: CASSPHRTSANNEQFF
J: TRBJ1-1; D: .; size: few; V: TRBV5-1; DNA: TGCGCCAGCAGCTTGGGAGGGAACCCTGAAGCTTTCTTT; CDR3: CASSLGGNPEAFF
J: TRBJ1-1; D: TRBD1; size: .; V: TRBV7-9; DNA: TGTGCCAGCAGCGTGGGGACAGGGCGAACTGAAGCTTTCTTT; CDR3: CASSVGTGRTEAFF
J: TRBJ2-3; D: TRBD2; size: many; V: TRBV3-1; DNA: TGTGCCAGCAGCCAACTTTTCATGGGGGGACTAGCGGAAGATACGCAGTATTTT; CDR3: CASSQLFMGGLAEDTQYF
J: TRBJ1-2; D: TRBD1; size: .; V: TRBV4-3; DNA: TGCGCCAGCAGCCAGGACGACAGGGGAAGGAACTATGGCTACACCTTC; CDR3: CASSQDDRGRNYGYTF
J: TRBJ1-1; D: .; size: few; V: TRBV3-1; DNA: TGTGCCAGCAGCCAGTACCAGGGTACTGAAGCTTTCTTT; CDR3: CASSQYQGTEAFF
J: TRBJ2-5; D: TRBD1; size: .; V: TRBV6-1; DNA: TGTGCCAGCAGGGACAGGGGGCGCGTACAAGAGACCCAGTACTTC; CDR3: CASRDRGRVQETQYF
J: TRBJ2-1; D: .; size: .; V: TRBV27; DNA: TGTGCCAGCAGTTTGGCCGGGCCCAAACCCCCTAATGAGCAGTTCTTC; CDR3: CASSLAGPKPPNEQFF
J: TRBJ2-5; D: .; size: once; V: TRBV20-1; DNA: TGCAGTGCTACCCGCGGGGCAGGGATTGAGGAGACCCAGTACTTC; CDR3: CSATRGAGIEETQYF
J: TRBJ1-5; D: TRBD1; size: .; V: TRBV20-1; DNA: TGCAGTGCGGACAGGGGGAAGACTCAGCCCCAGCATTTT; CDR3: CSADRGKTQPQHF
J: TRBJ2-7; D: TRBD2; size: many; V: TRBV4-3; DNA: TGCGCCAGCAGCCAAGTAGCGGGAGGGCCTTACGAGCAGTACTTC; CDR3: CASSQVAGGPYEQYF
J: TRBJ2-2; D: .; size: few; V: TRBV7-2; DNA: TGTGCCAGCAGTCTTCCGATAGGGGAGCTGTTTTTT; CDR3: CASSLPIGELFF
J: TRBJ2-7; D: TRBD2; size: .; V: TRBV2; DNA: TGTGCCAGCAGTGGGCAGCGGGAGGTATCCTACGAGCAGTACTTC; CDR3: CASSGQREVSYEQYF
J: TRBJ1-1; D: .; size: many; V: TRBV5-6; DNA: TGTGCCAGCAGCTTGGAAAGGGTGGCTGAAGCTTTCTTT; CDR3: CASSLERVAEAFF
J: TRBJ1-6; D: TRBD1; size: few; V: TRBV14; DNA: TGTGCCAGCAGCGCCGGGACAGCCAATTCACCCCTCCACTTT; CDR3: CASSAGTANSPLHF
J: TRBJ1-5; D: .; size: few; V: TRBV19; DNA: TGTGCCAGTAGTATCCTCGCAGACCTAGGTCATCCCCAGCATTTT; CDR3: CASSILADLGHPQHF
J: TRBJ2-1; D: .; size: few; V: TRBV5-5; DNA: TGTGCCAGCAGCTTGGTGGACCAGTACAATGAGCAGTTCTTC; CDR3: CASSLVDQYNEQFF
J: TRBJ2-4; D: .; size: few; V: TRBV5-5; DNA: TGTGCCAGCAGTCGACTCGGTATAGCCAAAAACATTCAGTACTTC; CDR3: CASSRLGIAKNIQYF
J: TRBJ2-1; D: TRBD2; size: few; V: TRBV20-1; DNA: TGCAGTGCCCTACTACTAGCGGGGTTAAATGAGCAGTTCTTC; CDR3: CSALLLAGLNEQFF
J: TRBJ1-2; D: TRBD1; size: .; V: TRBV5-1; DNA: TGCGCCAGCAGCGTAGGGACAGGCCGGAACTATGGCTACACCTTC; CDR3: CASSVGTGRNYGYTF
J: TRBJ2-7; D: TRBD2; size: .; V: TRBV20-1; DNA: TGCAGTGCTAGATCTAGCGGGGAAGAAGTGGAGCAGTACTTC; CDR3: CSARSSGEEVEQYF
J: TRBJ2-3; D: TRBD2; size: few; V: TRBV10-3; DNA: TGTGCCATCAGTGAGTCGACTAGCGGGGGGGCCGGAGATACGCAGTATTTT; CDR3: CAISESTSGGAGDTQYF
J: TRBJ1-1; D: .; size: .; V: TRBV7-6; DNA: TGTGCCAGCAGCTTAGCTGGGGACATCAAGGCTTTCTTT; CDR3: CASSLAGDIKAFF
J: TRBJ2-5; D: TRBD2; size: many; V: TRBV20-1; DNA: TGCAGTGCAGGGGAAGGCGGGAGGGAAGAGACCCAGTACTTC; CDR3: CSAGEGGREETQYF
J: TRBJ2-1; D: TRBD2; size: .; V: TRBV5-6; DNA: TGTGCCAGCAGCTCGATAGCGGGGGGGATGGCAGGGTACAATGAGCAGTTCTTC; CDR3: CASSSIAGGMAGYNEQFF
J: TRBJ2-3; D: .; size: once; V: TRBV5-1; DNA: TGCGCCAGCAGCTTGGCCACGGCAGCTAACACAGATACGCAGTATTTT; CDR3: CASSLATAANTDTQYF
J: TRBJ2-7; D: .; size: .; V: TRBV7-2; DNA: TGTGCCAGCAGCTTAGGTTACAGGTCCCACGAGCAGTACTTC; CDR3: CASSLGYRSHEQYF